The clone carrying this T cell receptor (beta chain) was seen many times. The antigen is not known. This entry is derived from a study of T-cell reconstitution after alpha-beta-depleted transplantation in children. Unique molecular identifiers were built into the TCRbeta library. Each CDR3 protein is one row after TCRdb ran MiXCR on the PCR reads. The sample lists around 190,000 distinct CDR3 sequences, roughly 6.6% occurring once. Study results and caveats: T-cell counts and diversity at one year following transplant were attributed mainly to newly produced T cells. Some patients owed their high day-60 TCRbeta diversity to surviving recipient T cells and thymic progenitors.

Germline assignment: CDR1 SNHLY and CDR2 FYNNEI. V was shortened by 3 bases and J by 8 bases, with 8 bases between the two germline ends. The CDR3 loop spans 12 amino acids. The chain links TRBV2 to TRBJ2-1; D perhaps matches TRBD2 (6 bases). Sequenced material: PBMCs, taken before TCRalphabeta/CD19-depleted stem cell transplant. This TCR was sampled from a boy aged 2-9 years with acute lymphoblastic leukemia, due to receive a stem cell transplant. The DNA of the CDR3 is TGTGCCAGCAGTGAGCGGGGATATGAGCAGTTCTTC. It encodes CASSERGYEQFF.